The present T cell receptor beta chain was sequenced within a study of T cell clonality in common variable immunodeficiency. The germline gives CDR1 MNHNS, CDR2 SASEGT. The CDR3 is 15 residues long. The V and J ends lost 4 bases and 3 bases, in that order; junction bases with no gene match: 7. This clone was detected ten times or more. The CDR3 end falls 3 residues outside the read, so it is completed with the germline J gene. Profiling relied on immunoSEQ multiplex PCR, and the TCRdb table lists in-frame clones only, not all of them. The sample lists 40,000 to 45,000 clones, none appearing once, the ten largest making up over 1.1%.

The receptor's source is a person aged 18 to 70 in good health. The rearrangement uses TRBV6-1 and TRBJ1-1; 8 nucleotides match TRBD1. The sequenced sample consisted of peripheral blood mononuclear cells. The part of the CDR3 DNA that was read is TGTGCCAGCAGTGGGTGGACAGGGCCTTACACTGAA. This codes for CASSGWTGPYTE. The whole CDR3 is CASSGWTGPYTEAFF.